The rows below give T cell receptor beta chains drawn from one sample of a study of beta chain features in type 1 diabetes. Only in-frame clones appear in the TCRdb table, and some are missing; sequencing was by immunoSEQ multiplex PCR. The sample yields hundreds of thousands of clones, roughly a tenth seen once. The sequenced sample consisted of central memory CD4+ T cells from blood. These receptors were collected from a man aged 25-45 years with type 1 diabetes. Both conserved end residues are part of each CDR3. The D gene is left open where the match is weak. Clone size, where shown, is once, few, many, or a class for clones that have expanded.

D gene: TRBD1; J gene: TRBJ2-7; clone size: few; V gene: TRBV28; CDR3 DNA: TGTGCCAGCGCCCCAGGGGACAGGGAGGGCGAGCAGTACTTC; CDR3 protein: CASAPGDREGEQYF
D gene: .; J gene: TRBJ1-2; clone size: few; V gene: TRBV18; CDR3 DNA: TGTGCCAGCTCACCTGACAGGAACGGCTATGGCTACACCTTC; CDR3 protein: CASSPDRNGYGYTF
D gene: .; J gene: TRBJ1-2; clone size: .; V gene: TRBV4-3; CDR3 DNA: TGCGCCAGCAGCCAAGATCGGCACTATGGCTACACCTTC; CDR3 protein: CASSQDRHYGYTF
D gene: .; J gene: TRBJ1-4; clone size: few; V gene: TRBV5-8; CDR3 DNA: TGTGCCAGCAGCTTGATGTCCGGTAGTGTGACAGGACATGAAAAACTGTTTTTT; CDR3 protein: CASSLMSGSVTGHEKLFF
D gene: .; J gene: TRBJ2-7; clone size: few; V gene: TRBV2; CDR3 DNA: TGTGCCAGCAGTGGACAGGCCTCCTACGAGCAGTACTTC; CDR3 protein: CASSGQASYEQYF
D gene: TRBD1; J gene: TRBJ2-3; clone size: .; V gene: TRBV29-1; CDR3 DNA: TGCAGCGAACAACAGGGGGCAACGGGTACAGATACGCAGTATTTT; CDR3 protein: CSEQQGATGTDTQYF
D gene: TRBD2; J gene: TRBJ2-1; clone size: many; V gene: TRBV9; CDR3 DNA: TGTGCCAGCAGCGTAGCTAGCGGGGGGGGAAATGAGCAGTTCTTC; CDR3 protein: CASSVASGGGNEQFF
D gene: .; J gene: TRBJ2-5; clone size: few; V gene: TRBV28; CDR3 DNA: TGTGCCAGCAGTTTGAATCCCCGGGCCCAAGAGACCCAGTACTTC; CDR3 protein: CASSLNPRAQETQYF
D gene: TRBD1; J gene: TRBJ1-1; clone size: .; V gene: TRBV7-2; CDR3 DNA: TGTGCCAGCAGGGCCGGGACAGGCACTGAAGCTTTCTTT; CDR3 protein: CASRAGTGTEAFF
D gene: .; J gene: TRBJ1-6; clone size: .; V gene: TRBV5-1; CDR3 DNA: TGCGCCAGCAGCTTGGAGGGTAATTCACCCCTCCACTTT; CDR3 protein: CASSLEGNSPLHF
D gene: TRBD1; J gene: TRBJ2-7; clone size: .; V gene: TRBV4-3; CDR3 DNA: TGCGCCAGCAGCCAAGACTCCCAGGGGGCTGGAGAGCAGTACTTC; CDR3 protein: CASSQDSQGAGEQYF
D gene: TRBD1; J gene: TRBJ2-7; clone size: .; V gene: TRBV4-3; CDR3 DNA: TGCGCCAGCAGCCAATACAGGGGACCCTACGAGCAGTACTTC; CDR3 protein: CASSQYRGPYEQYF
D gene: .; J gene: TRBJ1-1; clone size: .; V gene: TRBV5-1; CDR3 DNA: TGCGCCAGCAGCTTGGAGGGAGGGAACACTGAAGCTTTCTTT; CDR3 protein: CASSLEGGNTEAFF
D gene: TRBD1; J gene: TRBJ2-3; clone size: few; V gene: TRBV15; CDR3 DNA: TGTGCCACCAGAAGCGCTTGGGACAGGGGCACAGATACGCAGTATTTT; CDR3 protein: CATRSAWDRGTDTQYF
D gene: TRBD1; J gene: TRBJ2-1; clone size: .; V gene: TRBV18; CDR3 DNA: TGTGCCAGCTCACCAGGTACAGGGGAAAAGTTCTTC; CDR3 protein: CASSPGTGEKFF
D gene: .; J gene: TRBJ2-3; clone size: few; V gene: TRBV27; CDR3 DNA: TGTGCCAGCAGTCGCCGTAGCACAGATACGCAGTATTTT; CDR3 protein: CASSRRSTDTQYF
D gene: .; J gene: TRBJ2-5; clone size: many; V gene: TRBV7-9; CDR3 DNA: TGTGCCAGCAGCTTAGACGGGGCAGGTCAAGAGACCCAGTACTTC; CDR3 protein: CASSLDGAGQETQYF
D gene: .; J gene: TRBJ2-1; clone size: few; V gene: TRBV6-5; CDR3 DNA: TGTGCCAGCAGTTTGGAACGGCGTGGAGAGCAGTTCTTC; CDR3 protein: CASSLERRGEQFF
D gene: .; J gene: TRBJ1-1; clone size: few; V gene: TRBV10-3; CDR3 DNA: TGTGCCATCACCGAACGGGGGGCGTTCACTGAAGCTTTCTTT; CDR3 protein: CAITERGAFTEAFF
D gene: TRBD2; J gene: TRBJ2-3; clone size: .; V gene: TRBV9; CDR3 DNA: TGTGCCAGCAGCGTGGCCCTAGCGGGGAACACAGATACGCAGTATTTT; CDR3 protein: CASSVALAGNTDTQYF
D gene: .; J gene: TRBJ1-1; clone size: .; V gene: TRBV6-5; CDR3 DNA: TGTGCCAGCATTCAGGGGCTGAACACTGAAGCTTTCTTT; CDR3 protein: CASIQGLNTEAFF
D gene: .; J gene: TRBJ1-5; clone size: few; V gene: TRBV7-9; CDR3 DNA: TGTGCCAGCAGTCAAGACGGTAATCAGCCCCAGCATTTT; CDR3 protein: CASSQDGNQPQHF
D gene: TRBD1; J gene: TRBJ1-6; clone size: few; V gene: TRBV7-2; CDR3 DNA: TGTGCCAGCAGCTTAGACGGACAGGGGGCATCACCCCTCCACTTT; CDR3 protein: CASSLDGQGASPLHF
D gene: .; J gene: TRBJ2-1; clone size: few; V gene: TRBV28; CDR3 DNA: TGTGCCAGCAGTTTTCCAGGGATCAATGAGCAGTTCTTC; CDR3 protein: CASSFPGINEQFF
D gene: TRBD1; J gene: TRBJ1-1; clone size: few; V gene: TRBV9; CDR3 DNA: TGTGCCAGCAGTGGGGACAGGGGAACTGAAGCTTTCTTT; CDR3 protein: CASSGDRGTEAFF
D gene: .; J gene: TRBJ2-3; clone size: .; V gene: TRBV5-6; CDR3 DNA: TGTGCCAGCAGCTTGGCCGGTAGGGCAGGGGTGGCAGATACGCAGTATTTT; CDR3 protein: CASSLAGRAGVADTQYF
D gene: TRBD1; J gene: TRBJ2-5; clone size: many; V gene: TRBV18; CDR3 DNA: TGTGCCAGCTCACAAGGACAGGGCGAGACCCAGTACTTC; CDR3 protein: CASSQGQGETQYF